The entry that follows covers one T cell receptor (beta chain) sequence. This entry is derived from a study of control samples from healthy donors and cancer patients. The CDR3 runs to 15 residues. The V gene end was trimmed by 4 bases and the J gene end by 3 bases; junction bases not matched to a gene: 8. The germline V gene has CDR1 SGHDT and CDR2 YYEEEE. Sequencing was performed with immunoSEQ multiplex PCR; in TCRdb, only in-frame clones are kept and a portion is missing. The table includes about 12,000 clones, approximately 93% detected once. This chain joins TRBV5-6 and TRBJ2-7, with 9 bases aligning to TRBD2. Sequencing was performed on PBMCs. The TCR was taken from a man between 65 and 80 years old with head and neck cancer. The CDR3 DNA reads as TGTGCCAGCAGCAACACCGGGACTAGCAGCTACGAGCAGTACTTC. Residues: CASSNTGTSSYEQYF.